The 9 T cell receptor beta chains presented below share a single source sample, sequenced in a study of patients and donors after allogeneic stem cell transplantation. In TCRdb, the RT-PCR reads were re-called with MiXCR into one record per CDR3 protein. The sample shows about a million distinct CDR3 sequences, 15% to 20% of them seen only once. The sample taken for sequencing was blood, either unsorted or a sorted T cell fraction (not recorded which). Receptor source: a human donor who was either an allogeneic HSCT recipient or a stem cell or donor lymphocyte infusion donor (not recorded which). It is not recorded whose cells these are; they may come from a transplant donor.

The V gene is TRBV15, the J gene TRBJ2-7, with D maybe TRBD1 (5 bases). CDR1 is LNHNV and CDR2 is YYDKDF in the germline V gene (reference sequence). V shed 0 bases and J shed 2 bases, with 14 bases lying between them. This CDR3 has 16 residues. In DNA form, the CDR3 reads TGTGCCACCAGCAGAGAAAAGGGGTATAGCACCTACGAGCAGTACTTC. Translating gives CATSREKGYSTYEQYF.

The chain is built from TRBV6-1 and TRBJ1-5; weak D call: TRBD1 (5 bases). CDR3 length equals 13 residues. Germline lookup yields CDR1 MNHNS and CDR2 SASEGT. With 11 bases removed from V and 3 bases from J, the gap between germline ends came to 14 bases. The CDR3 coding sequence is TGTGCCTCCGGGGGGAGGGTCAATCAGCCCCAGCATTTT. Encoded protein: CASGGRVNQPQHF.

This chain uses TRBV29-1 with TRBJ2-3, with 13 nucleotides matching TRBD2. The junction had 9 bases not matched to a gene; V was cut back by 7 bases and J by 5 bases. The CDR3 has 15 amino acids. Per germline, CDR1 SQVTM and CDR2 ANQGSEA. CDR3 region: CSAQGLAGVIDTQYF. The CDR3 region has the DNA TGCAGCGCCCAAGGACTAGCGGGAGTTATAGATACGCAGTATTTT.

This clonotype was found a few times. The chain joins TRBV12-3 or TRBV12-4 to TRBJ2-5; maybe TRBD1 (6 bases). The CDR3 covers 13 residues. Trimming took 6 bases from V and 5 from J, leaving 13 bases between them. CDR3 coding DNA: TGTGCCAGCAGAATTACAGGGCGGGAGACCCAGTACTTC. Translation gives CASRITGRETQYF.

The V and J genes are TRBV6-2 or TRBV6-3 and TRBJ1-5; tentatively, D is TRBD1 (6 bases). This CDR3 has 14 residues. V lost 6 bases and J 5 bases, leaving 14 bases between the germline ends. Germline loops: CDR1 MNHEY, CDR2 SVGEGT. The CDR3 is CASSRQALHQPQHF. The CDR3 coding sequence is TGTGCCAGCAGCCGACAGGCGCTCCATCAGCCCCAGCATTTT.

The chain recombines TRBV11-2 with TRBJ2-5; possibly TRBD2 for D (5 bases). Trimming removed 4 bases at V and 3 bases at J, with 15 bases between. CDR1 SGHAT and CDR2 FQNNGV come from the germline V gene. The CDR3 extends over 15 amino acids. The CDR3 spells CASSSASSGKETQYF. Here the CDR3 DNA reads TGTGCCAGCAGCTCAGCCTCTTCGGGGAAAGAGACCCAGTACTTC.

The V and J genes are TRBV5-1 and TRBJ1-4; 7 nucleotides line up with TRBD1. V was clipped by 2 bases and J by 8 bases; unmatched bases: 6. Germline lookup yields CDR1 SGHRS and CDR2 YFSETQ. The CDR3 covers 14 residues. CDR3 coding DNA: TGCGCCAGCAGCTTCACCGGGACAGCGGAAAAACTGTTTTTT. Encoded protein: CASSFTGTAEKLFF.

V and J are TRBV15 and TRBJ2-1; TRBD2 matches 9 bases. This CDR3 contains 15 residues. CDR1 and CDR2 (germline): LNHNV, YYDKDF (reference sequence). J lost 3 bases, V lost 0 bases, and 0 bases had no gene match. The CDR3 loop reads CATSREAGGYNEQFF. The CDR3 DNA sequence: TGTGCCACCAGCAGAGAAGCGGGGGGCTACAATGAGCAGTTCTTC.

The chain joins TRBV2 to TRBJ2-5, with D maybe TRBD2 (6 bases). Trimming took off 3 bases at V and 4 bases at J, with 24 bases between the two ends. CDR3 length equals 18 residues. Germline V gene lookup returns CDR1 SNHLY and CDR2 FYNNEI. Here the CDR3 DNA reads TGTGCCAGCAGTGATACTTCTTTTGCGGGGACCCTCCTAGAGACCCAGTACTTC. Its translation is CASSDTSFAGTLLETQYF.